A selection of T cell receptor beta chains follows, all from one sample in a study of vaccination effects on CD4 cells after COVID-19. Generated by immunoSEQ multiplex PCR, the TCRdb table keeps only in-frame clones and is missing some. In the table there are 20,000 to 30,000 clones, roughly 70% of which are singletons. Their recognized antigens are unknown. The material sequenced was CD4+ T cells from PBMCs cultured with SARS-CoV-2 spike peptides, taken before COVID-19 vaccination. These receptors were obtained from a human donor who received a COVID-19 vaccine. Each CDR3 is given with its conserved first and last residue. The D gene is left open where the match is weak. Not all rows give a size; the values are once, few, many and, for expanded clones, a class.

D	V	size	J	DNA	CDR3
.	TRBV5-5	once	TRBJ2-5	TGTGCCAGCAGCTTGGGACCACCGGGTTCGTTGATGGAGAATCAAGAGACCCAGTACTTC	CASSLGPPGSLMENQETQYF
.	TRBV5-5	once	TRBJ2-5	TGTGCCAGCAGCCCGCCAGGACGGGAACGTGGGGCCCAGTACTTC	CASSPPGRERGAQYF
TRBD1	TRBV19	.	TRBJ2-7	TGTGCCAGTAGCCTTGACACGAATATAGGGACAGGGACGGACGAGCAGTACTTC	CASSLDTNIGTGTDEQYF
TRBD1	TRBV7-2	.	TRBJ1-2	TGTGCCAGCAGCCGGGACAGGGTAAACTATGGCTACACCTTC	CASSRDRVNYGYTF
.	TRBV5-1	few	TRBJ2-2	TGCGCCAGCAGGAACAGGGTGACCGGGGAGCTGTTTTTT	CASRNRVTGELFF
TRBD2	TRBV5-1	.	TRBJ2-7	TGCGCCAGCAGCTTGGGCCTTCGGACTAGCGGGAGCAGAAGGGACGAGCAGTACTTC	CASSLGLRTSGSRRDEQYF
TRBD2	TRBV7-2	.	TRBJ2-3	TGTGCCAGCAGCGCGGGTAGCGGGGGGAAGACAGATACGCAGTATTTT	CASSAGSGGKTDTQYF
TRBD1	TRBV10-3	.	TRBJ2-7	TGTGCCATCAGGATGGAGGACAGGGGGTCCTACGAGCAGTACTTC	CAIRMEDRGSYEQYF
.	TRBV4-1	.	TRBJ2-1	TGCGCCAGCAGCCAAGTCGACCTAGTCTCCTACAATGAGCAGTTCTTC	CASSQVDLVSYNEQFF
.	TRBV5-4	.	TRBJ2-2	TGTGCCAGCAGTCCCGGAGGGGGGGCGTCCGTGGCCGGGGAGCTGTTTTTT	CASSPGGGASVAGELFF
.	TRBV4-2	.	TRBJ2-3	TGTGCCAGCAGCCGTAGGGGGGACAGACTCACAGATACGCAGTATTTT	CASSRRGDRLTDTQYF
TRBD1	TRBV6-5	.	TRBJ1-4	TGTGCCAGCAGTTACCGGGACAGCAGGAATGAAAAACTGTTTTTT	CASSYRDSRNEKLFF
.	TRBV2	.	TRBJ1-5	TGTGCCAGCGGGTTAGCTTCTACTTATAGCAATCAGCCCCAGCATTTT	CASGLASTYSNQPQHF
TRBD1	TRBV27	once	TRBJ2-6	TGTGCCAGAACTGTCCCCCGGACAGGGCTGAGCTCTGGGGCCAACGTCCTGACTTTC	CARTVPRTGLSSGANVLTF
TRBD2	TRBV10-3	few	TRBJ2-3	TGTGCCATCAGGGAGCGGGATTCGGATACGCAGTATTTT	CAIRERDSDTQYF
TRBD1	TRBV19	.	TRBJ2-1	TGTGCCAGTAGCTTCTTGGACAGGGGGGACAATGAGCAGTTCTTC	CASSFLDRGDNEQFF